A single sample is the source of the 15 T cell receptor beta chains below, sequenced in a study of blood T cell repertoires in COVID-19. Profiling relied on immunoSEQ multiplex PCR, and the TCRdb table lists in-frame clones only, not all of them. The sample includes roughly 280,000 clones, around 90% of them seen just once. Sequencing input: PBMCs or T cells enriched from blood (not recorded which). These receptors all come from a woman aged 45-59 years who had recovered from COVID-19.

The V and J genes are TRBV3-1 (or the pseudogene TRBV3-2) and TRBJ2-1; D perhaps matches TRBD2 (5 bases). The V end was cut by 1 base, the J end by 3 bases, with 10 bases between. This CDR3 comprises 15 residues. Germline lookup yields CDR1 LGHDT and CDR2 YNNKEL (reference sequence). DNA for the CDR3: TGTGCCAGCAGCCAAGTGCCCCGGGACTACAATGAGCAGTTCTTC. The encoded protein is CASSQVPRDYNEQFF.

The chain is built from TRBV9 and TRBJ2-2, with 8 bases lining up with TRBD2. This CDR3 comprises 15 residues. Trimming at V came to 5 bases and at J to 6 bases, leaving 9 bases not matched to a gene. Germline loops: CDR1 SGDLS, CDR2 YYNGEE. The CDR3 bases are TGTGCCAGCAGGGTCTCGGCGGGAGGATCCGGGGAGCTGTTTTTT. It translates to CASRVSAGGSGELFF.

The V call is TRBV24-1, the J call TRBJ1-2; 10 nucleotides match TRBD1. CDR3 length: 17 residues. Germline values: CDR1 KGHDR, CDR2 SFDVKD. V lost 2 bases, J lost 2 bases, and 7 bases stayed unmatched. The CDR3 loop is CATSDSTGTGVNYGYTF. CDR3 nucleotides: TGTGCCACCAGTGATTCCACCGGGACAGGGGTAAACTATGGCTACACCTTC.

The V and J genes are TRBV11-2 and TRBJ1-6; 7 bases match TRBD1. The CDR3 covers 13 residues. CDR1 is SGHAT, CDR2 FQNNGV, per germline. V shed 6 bases and J 10 bases; nucleotides not matched to a gene: 6. As DNA, the CDR3 is TGTGCCAGCAGGCCAGGGGGTTGGTCACCCCTCCACTTT. Its translation: CASRPGGWSPLHF.

The table lists this clone with a count of one. The chain employs TRBV20-1 and TRBJ1-2; TRBD1 might be the D (5 bases). V lost 3 bases and J 7 bases, leaving 15 bases between the germline ends. The CDR3 runs 13 residues. Per germline, CDR1 DFQATT and CDR2 SNEGSKA (reference sequence). The DNA for the CDR3 is TGCAGTGCTAGTATCCAGGGTGTGGGTGGCTACACCTTC. Translated: CSASIQGVGGYTF.

The rearrangement uses TRBV5-1 and TRBJ2-3; 9 bases are a match to TRBD2. The CDR3 loop spans 14 amino acids. With 4 bases clipped from V and 6 bases from J, the junction kept 6 bases outside the gene matches. Germline CDR1 and CDR2: SGHRS and YFSETQ. The CDR3 sequence is CASSPGTSSDTQYF. In DNA form, the CDR3 reads TGCGCCAGCAGCCCGGGGACTAGCTCCGATACGCAGTATTTT.

This clone was recorded only once. The rearrangement links TRBV7-8 to TRBJ1-5, with 10 bases fitting TRBD1. With V trimmed by 4 bases and J by 3 bases, 3 bases remained unmatched. Per germline, CDR1 SGHVS and CDR2 FQNEAQ. CDR3 length: 15 amino acids. The CDR3 reads CASSSGTGDNQPQHF. The CDR3 region has the DNA TGTGCCAGCAGCTCCGGGACAGGGGACAATCAGCCCCAGCATTTT. The entire variable domain, with the rest obtained from reference TRBV7-8 and TRBJ1-5, is as follows: GAGVSQSPRYKVAKRGQDVALRCDPISGHVSLFWYQQALGQGPEFLTYFQNEAQLDKSGLPSDRFFAERPEGSVSTLKIQRTQQEDSAVYLCASSSGTGDNQPQHFGDGTRLSIL.

The rearrangement links TRBV18 to TRBJ1-1, with D maybe TRBD1 (6 bases). From germline, CDR1 is KGHSH and CDR2 LQKENI. Deletions cut 3 bases from V and 1 base from J, with 15 bases between. There are 16 residues in the CDR3. CDR3 protein: CASSPGTGTSNTEAFF. CDR3 DNA: TGTGCCAGCTCACCTGGGACCGGGACATCGAACACTGAAGCTTTCTTT.

This clone was observed a handful of times. This sequence joins TRBV19 and TRBJ2-6; the D is unclear. V lost 2 bases and J lost 1, with 6 bases in between. In germline, CDR1 is LNHDA, CDR2 SQIVND (reference sequence). The CDR3 runs to 15 residues. The CDR3 sequence is CASSISLSGANVLTF. CDR3 bases: TGTGCCAGTAGTATAAGCTTATCTGGGGCCAACGTCCTGACTTTC.

V usage is TRBV7-2 and J usage is TRBJ1-1; 7 bases map to TRBD1. The CDR3 is made up of 15 amino acids. Trimming at V came to 4 bases and at J to 0 bases, leaving 5 bases not matched to a gene. In germline, CDR1 is SGHTA, CDR2 FQGNSA. The CDR3 loop is CASSSGQVMNTEAFF. The CDR3 DNA reads TGTGCCAGCAGCTCCGGACAGGTCATGAACACTGAAGCTTTCTTT.

This chain connects TRBV19 to TRBJ2-5, with a possible D match to TRBD1 (5 bases). V lost 4 bases and J 5 bases, leaving 17 bases between the germline ends. The CDR3 is 15 residues long. Germline V lookup: CDR1 LNHDA, CDR2 SQIVND (reference sequence). The CDR3 DNA is TGTGCCAGTAGTAAGGGGCAGGGCTATGTCGAGACCCAGTACTTC. It is translated as CASSKGQGYVETQYF.

This chain joins TRBV30 and TRBJ2-7; D is possibly TRBD1 (6 bases). CDR1 and CDR2 from the germline V gene are GTSNPN and SVGIG (reference sequence). Trimming pared 2 bases from V and 2 bases from J, leaving 10 bases between. The CDR3 has 13 residues. CDR3 nucleotides: TGTGCCTGGAGTAGAGGGGGAGCCTACGAGCAGTACTTC. This translates into CAWSRGGAYEQYF.

The chain couples TRBV30 to TRBJ2-1; 13 bases line up with TRBD2. J was trimmed by 4 bases and V by 2 bases; bases with no gene match: 2. CDR3 length: 15 residues. Per the germline V gene, CDR1 is GTSNPN and CDR2 is SVGIG (reference sequence). This CDR3 is CAWSMTSGRYNEQFF. In DNA form, the CDR3 reads TGTGCCTGGAGTATGACTAGCGGGAGGTACAATGAGCAGTTCTTC.

Only one count was recorded for this clone. V gene TRBV28 combines with J gene TRBJ2-1; 8 nucleotides match TRBD2. The CDR3 length is 13 residues. The trim removed 4 bases at V and 5 bases at J, leaving 1 base unmatched. CDR1 MDHEN and CDR2 SYDVKM come from the germline V gene. The CDR3 reads CASSYGGDNEQFF. As DNA, the CDR3 is TGTGCCAGCAGTTACGGGGGGGACAATGAGCAGTTCTTC.

The rearrangement joins TRBV11-3 to TRBJ2-3; 10 bases map to TRBD2. From germline, CDR1 is SGHNT and CDR2 YENEEA. The CDR3 spans 16 residues. The V segment lost 1 base and the J segment 8 bases; nucleotides outside the gene matches: 9. The CDR3 loop reads CASSLGGSSGSGTQYF. In DNA form, the CDR3 reads TGTGCCAGCAGCTTAGGGGGGTCTAGCGGGAGCGGTACGCAGTATTTT.